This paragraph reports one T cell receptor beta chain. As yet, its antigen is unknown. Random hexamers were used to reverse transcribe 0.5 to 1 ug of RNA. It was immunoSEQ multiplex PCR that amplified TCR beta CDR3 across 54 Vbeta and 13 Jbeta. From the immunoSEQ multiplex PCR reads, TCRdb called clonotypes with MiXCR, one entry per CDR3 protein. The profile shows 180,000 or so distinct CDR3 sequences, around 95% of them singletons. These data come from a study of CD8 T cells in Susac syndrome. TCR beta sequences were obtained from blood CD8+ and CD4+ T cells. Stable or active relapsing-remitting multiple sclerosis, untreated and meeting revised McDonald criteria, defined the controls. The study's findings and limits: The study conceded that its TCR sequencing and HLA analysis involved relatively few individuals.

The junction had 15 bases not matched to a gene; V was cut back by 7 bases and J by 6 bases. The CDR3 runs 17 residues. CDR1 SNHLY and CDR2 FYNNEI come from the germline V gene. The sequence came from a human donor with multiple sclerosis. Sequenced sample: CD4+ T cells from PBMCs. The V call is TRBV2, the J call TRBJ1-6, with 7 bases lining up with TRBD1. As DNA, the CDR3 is TGTGCCAGCACCTATCAAGCAGCCCCAGGGGGTAATTCACCCCTCCACTTT. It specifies CASTYQAAPGGNSPLHF.